A single sample gave rise to the 4 T cell receptor beta chains below, sequenced in a study of blood T cells in healthy people across ages. Sample-barcoded 5' priming and a J-beta primer mix drove a second PCR of roughly 7 to 11 cycles. Via MiXCR, TCRdb re-called the 5' RACE reads, giving one row per CDR3 protein. The data contain around 1,800,000 distinct CDR3 sequences, about 39% of them singletons. The sequenced sample consisted of blood. Receptors were obtained from a human donor in good health.

This clonotype was found many times. The rearrangement uses TRBV27 and TRBJ2-7, with D perhaps being TRBD1 or TRBD2 (6 bases each). The length of the CDR3 is 16 residues. The germline V gene encodes CDR1 MNHEY and CDR2 SMNVEV (reference sequence). V was pared by 6 bases and J by 0 bases, with 18 bases between. In DNA form, the CDR3 reads TGTGCCAGCAGACCCGCAGGGGCGGGGCGCTCCTACGAGCAGTACTTC. Translation gives CASRPAGAGRSYEQYF.

The rearrangement uses TRBV2 and TRBJ2-1; 12 bases match TRBD1. J lost 9 bases, V lost 1 base, and 10 bases had no gene match. Germline V gives CDR1 SNHLY, CDR2 FYNNEI. CDR3 size: 17 residues. Here the CDR3 reads CASSEVTGTGGESEQFF. Here the CDR3 DNA reads TGTGCCAGCAGTGAAGTTACCGGGACAGGGGGCGAATCTGAGCAGTTCTTC.

The chain carries TRBV6-6 and TRBJ1-1; possible D gene TRBD1, 6 bases. CDR1 and CDR2 (germline): MNHNY, SVGAGI (reference sequence). CDR3 length: 15 residues. V was trimmed by 4 bases and J by 3 bases, leaving 15 bases between them. This CDR3 reads CASSFAGQIHTEAFF. In DNA form, the CDR3 reads TGTGCCAGCAGTTTCGCCGGACAGATCCACACTGAAGCTTTCTTT.

The CDR3 sequence is CASSATSGGSYEQYF. The CDR3 DNA is TGTGCCAGCAGCGCGACTAGCGGGGGTTCCTACGAGCAGTACTTC. The chain combines TRBV7-9 with TRBJ2-7, with 12 bases fitting TRBD2. Trimming at V came to 5 bases and at J to 1 base, leaving 3 bases not matched to a gene. In germline, CDR1 is SEHNR, CDR2 FQNEAQ (reference sequence). The CDR3 is made up of 15 amino acids.